Below, 5 T cell receptor beta chains from the same sample are listed, as sequenced in a study of shared clonotypes between healthy human individuals. Sequencing was performed with immunoSEQ multiplex PCR; in TCRdb, only in-frame clones are kept and a portion is missing. This sample carries more than 2,000,000 clones, roughly 92% of them seen once, and the ten largest clones take roughly 0.14%. The sample taken for sequencing was naive CD4+ T cells sorted from blood. As for subset: CD45RA+ positively selected. The receptors shown here come from a man aged 18 to 30 in good health.

This chain uses TRBV6-1 with TRBJ2-5, with 7 bases matching TRBD2. J lost 9 bases, V lost 1 base, and 2 bases had no gene match. Germline loops: CDR1 MNHNS, CDR2 SASEGT. The CDR3 spans 12 residues. CDR3 protein: CASSEVGGAQYF. DNA for the CDR3: TGTGCCAGCAGTGAAGTGGGGGGGGCCCAGTACTTC.

This clone occurred once. The rearrangement joins TRBV1 to TRBJ2-5. The J call is uncertain, as TRBJ2-7 better fits the DNA end. TRBV1 is marked as a pseudogene. This CDR3 spans 14 amino acids. CDR3 residues: CTSSQLSRSVEQYF. Written as DNA, the CDR3 is TGCACCAGCAGCCAACTTAGCAGGTCCGTCGAGCAGTACTTC.

V gene TRBV6-5 combines with J gene TRBJ1-2, with a tentative D call TRBD1 (5 bases). The CDR3 runs to 13 residues. V dropped 7 bases and J dropped 0 bases, with 9 bases sitting between them. CDR1 is MNHEY and CDR2 is SVGAGI in the germline V gene. Written as DNA, the CDR3 is TGTGCCAGCACCCAGGGAGCTAACTATGGCTACACCTTC. Translated: CASTQGANYGYTF.

The chain couples TRBV19 to TRBJ2-5; no clear D. V shed 1 base and J shed 4 bases, with 7 bases lying between them. This CDR3 contains 13 residues. Germline-derived CDR1 and CDR2 are LNHDA and SQIVND (reference sequence). Here the CDR3 DNA reads TGTGCCAGTAGTATAGCGTCGGGAGAGACCCAGTACTTC. Translating it yields CASSIASGETQYF.

V and J are TRBV19 and TRBJ1-6, with no clear D. Trimming removed 5 bases from V and 7 bases from J, with 15 bases in between. CDR3 length: 15 amino acids. The germline gives CDR1 LNHDA, CDR2 SQIVND (reference sequence). CDR3 sequence: CASSHPRTVNSPLHF. CDR3 nucleotides: TGTGCCAGTAGTCACCCCCGGACGGTAAATTCACCCCTCCACTTT.